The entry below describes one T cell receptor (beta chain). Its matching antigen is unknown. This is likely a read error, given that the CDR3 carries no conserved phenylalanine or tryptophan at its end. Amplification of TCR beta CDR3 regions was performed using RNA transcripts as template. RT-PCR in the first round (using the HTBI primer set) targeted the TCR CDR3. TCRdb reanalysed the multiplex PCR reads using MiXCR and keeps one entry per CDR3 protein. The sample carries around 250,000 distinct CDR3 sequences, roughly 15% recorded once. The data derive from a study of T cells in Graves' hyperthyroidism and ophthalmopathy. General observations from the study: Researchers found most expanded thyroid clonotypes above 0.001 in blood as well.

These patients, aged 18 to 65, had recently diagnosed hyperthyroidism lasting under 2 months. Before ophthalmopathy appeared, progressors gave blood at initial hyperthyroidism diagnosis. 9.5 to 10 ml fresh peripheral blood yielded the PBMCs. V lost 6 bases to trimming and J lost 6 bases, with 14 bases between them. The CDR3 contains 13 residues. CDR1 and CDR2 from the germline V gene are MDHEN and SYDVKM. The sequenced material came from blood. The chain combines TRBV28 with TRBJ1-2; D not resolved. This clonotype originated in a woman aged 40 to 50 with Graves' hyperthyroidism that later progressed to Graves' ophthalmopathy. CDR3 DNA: TGTGCCAGCAGGCAACGGACCTGGGATGGCTACACCCTC. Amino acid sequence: CASRQRTWDGYTL.